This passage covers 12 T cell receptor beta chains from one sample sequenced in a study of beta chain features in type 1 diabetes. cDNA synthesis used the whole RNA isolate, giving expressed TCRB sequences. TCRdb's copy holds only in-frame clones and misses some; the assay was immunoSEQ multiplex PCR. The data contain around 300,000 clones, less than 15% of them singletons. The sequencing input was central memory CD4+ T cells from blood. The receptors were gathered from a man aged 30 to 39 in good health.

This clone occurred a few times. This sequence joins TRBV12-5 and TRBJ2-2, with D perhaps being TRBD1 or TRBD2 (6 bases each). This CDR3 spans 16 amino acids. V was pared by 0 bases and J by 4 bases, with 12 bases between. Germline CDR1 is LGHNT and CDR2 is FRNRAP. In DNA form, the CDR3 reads TGTGCTAGTGGTTTGGTACAGGGAGCGGGCACCGGGGAGCTGTTTTTT. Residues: CASGLVQGAGTGELFF.

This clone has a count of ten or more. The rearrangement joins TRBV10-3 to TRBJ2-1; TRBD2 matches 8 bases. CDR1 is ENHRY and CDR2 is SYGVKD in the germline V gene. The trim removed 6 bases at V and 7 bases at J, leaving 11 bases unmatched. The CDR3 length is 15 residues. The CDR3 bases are TGTGCCATCAGGCTGGCGGGGGGAACCGGGAATGAGCAGTTCTTC. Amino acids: CAIRLAGGTGNEQFF.

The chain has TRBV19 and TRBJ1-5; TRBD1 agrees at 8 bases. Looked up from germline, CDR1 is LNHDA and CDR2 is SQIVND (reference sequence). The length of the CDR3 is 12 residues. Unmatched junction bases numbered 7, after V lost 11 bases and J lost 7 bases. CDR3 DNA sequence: TGTGCCGGCAGGACAGGGTTACAGCCCCAGCATTTT. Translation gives CAGRTGLQPQHF.

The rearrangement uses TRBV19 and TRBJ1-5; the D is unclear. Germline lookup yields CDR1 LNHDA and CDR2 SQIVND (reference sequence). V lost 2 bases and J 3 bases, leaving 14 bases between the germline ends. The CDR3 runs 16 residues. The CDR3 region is CASSIRPAMSNQPQHF. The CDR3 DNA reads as TGTGCCAGTAGTATACGGCCCGCCATGTCCAATCAGCCCCAGCATTTT.

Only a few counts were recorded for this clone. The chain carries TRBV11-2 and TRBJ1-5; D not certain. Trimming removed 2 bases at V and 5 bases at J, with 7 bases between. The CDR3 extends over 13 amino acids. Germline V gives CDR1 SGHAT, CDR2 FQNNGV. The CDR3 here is CASSLNNDQPQHF. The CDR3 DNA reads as TGTGCCAGCAGCTTAAATAACGATCAGCCCCAGCATTTT.

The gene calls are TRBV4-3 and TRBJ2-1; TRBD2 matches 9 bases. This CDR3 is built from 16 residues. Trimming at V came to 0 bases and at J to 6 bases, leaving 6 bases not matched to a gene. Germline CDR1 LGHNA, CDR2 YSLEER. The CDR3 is CASSQDGTSISNEQFF. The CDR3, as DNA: TGCGCCAGCAGCCAAGATGGGACTAGCATATCCAATGAGCAGTTCTTC.

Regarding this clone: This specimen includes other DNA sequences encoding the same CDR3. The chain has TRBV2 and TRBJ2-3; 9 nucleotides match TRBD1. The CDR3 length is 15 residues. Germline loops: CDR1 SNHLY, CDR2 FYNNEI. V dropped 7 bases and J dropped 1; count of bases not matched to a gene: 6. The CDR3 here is CASTRDRVGTDTQYF. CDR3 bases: TGTGCCAGCACCCGGGACAGGGTAGGCACAGATACGCAGTATTTT.

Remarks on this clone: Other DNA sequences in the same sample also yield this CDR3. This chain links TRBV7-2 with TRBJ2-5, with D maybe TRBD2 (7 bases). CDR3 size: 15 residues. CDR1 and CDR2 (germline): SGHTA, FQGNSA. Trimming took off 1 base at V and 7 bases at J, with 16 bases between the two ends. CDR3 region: CASSLGGGPQWTQYF. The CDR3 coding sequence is TGTGCCAGCAGCTTAGGGGGGGGGCCCCAGTGGACCCAGTACTTC.

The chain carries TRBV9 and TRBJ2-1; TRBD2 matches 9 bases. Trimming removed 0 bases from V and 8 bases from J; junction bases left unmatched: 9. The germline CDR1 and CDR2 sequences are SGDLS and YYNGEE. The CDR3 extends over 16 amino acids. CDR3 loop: CASSVGISGSGDEQFF. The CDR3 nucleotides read TGTGCCAGCAGCGTAGGAATTAGCGGGAGTGGGGATGAGCAGTTCTTC.

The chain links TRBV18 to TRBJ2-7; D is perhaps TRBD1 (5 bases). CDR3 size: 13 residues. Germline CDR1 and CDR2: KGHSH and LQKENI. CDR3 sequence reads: CAGSPSRVYEQYV. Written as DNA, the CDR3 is TGTGCCGGCTCACCGTCCAGGGTCTACGAGCAGTACGTC.

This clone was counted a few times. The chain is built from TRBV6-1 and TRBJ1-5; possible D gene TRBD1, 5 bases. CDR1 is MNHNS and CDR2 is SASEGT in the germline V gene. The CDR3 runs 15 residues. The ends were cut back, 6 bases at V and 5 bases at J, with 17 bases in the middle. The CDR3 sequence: CASRGPGAFDQPQHF. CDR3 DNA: TGTGCCAGCAGGGGGCCCGGGGCCTTCGATCAGCCCCAGCATTTT.

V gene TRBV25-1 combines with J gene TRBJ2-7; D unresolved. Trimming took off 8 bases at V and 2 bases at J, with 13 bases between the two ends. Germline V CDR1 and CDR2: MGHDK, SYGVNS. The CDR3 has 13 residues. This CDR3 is CASQSYLAYEQYF. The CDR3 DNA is TGTGCCAGCCAATCGTACTTAGCCTACGAGCAGTACTTC.